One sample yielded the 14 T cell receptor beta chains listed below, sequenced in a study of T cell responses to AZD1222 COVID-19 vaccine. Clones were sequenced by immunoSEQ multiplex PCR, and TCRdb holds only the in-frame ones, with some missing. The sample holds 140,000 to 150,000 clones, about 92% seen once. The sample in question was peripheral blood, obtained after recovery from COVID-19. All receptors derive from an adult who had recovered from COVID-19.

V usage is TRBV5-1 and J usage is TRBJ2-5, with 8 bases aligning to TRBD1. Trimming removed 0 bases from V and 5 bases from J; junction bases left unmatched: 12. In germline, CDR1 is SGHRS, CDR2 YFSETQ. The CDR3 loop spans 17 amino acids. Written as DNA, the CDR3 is TGCGCCAGCAGCTTGGTTACAGGGGGATCTGGGCGGGAGACCCAGTACTTC. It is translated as CASSLVTGGSGRETQYF.

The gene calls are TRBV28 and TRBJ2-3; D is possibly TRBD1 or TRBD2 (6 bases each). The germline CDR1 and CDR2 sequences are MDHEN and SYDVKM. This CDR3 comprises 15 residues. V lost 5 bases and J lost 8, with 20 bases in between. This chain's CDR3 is CASSPPLGGWGTQYF. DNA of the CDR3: TGTGCCAGCAGTCCTCCCTTGGGGGGCTGGGGTACGCAGTATTTT.

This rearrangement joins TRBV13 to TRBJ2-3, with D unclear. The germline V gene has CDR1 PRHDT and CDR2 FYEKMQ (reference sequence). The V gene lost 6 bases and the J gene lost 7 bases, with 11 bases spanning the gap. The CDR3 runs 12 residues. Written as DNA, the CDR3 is TGTGCCAGCAGTTCAAGCGTCAATACGCAGTATTTT. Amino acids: CASSSSVNTQYF.

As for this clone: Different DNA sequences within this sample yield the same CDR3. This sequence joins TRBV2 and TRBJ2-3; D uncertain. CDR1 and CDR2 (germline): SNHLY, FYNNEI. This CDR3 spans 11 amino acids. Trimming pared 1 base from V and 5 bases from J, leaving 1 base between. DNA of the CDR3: TGTGCCAGCAGTGAAGGAGATACGCAGTATTTT. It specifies CASSEGDTQYF.

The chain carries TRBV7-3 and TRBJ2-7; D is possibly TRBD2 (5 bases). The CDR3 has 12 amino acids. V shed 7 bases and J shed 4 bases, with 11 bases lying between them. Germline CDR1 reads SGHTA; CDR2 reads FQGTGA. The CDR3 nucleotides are TGTGCCAGCAAGAGGGTTCGATACGAGCAGTACTTC. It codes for CASKRVRYEQYF. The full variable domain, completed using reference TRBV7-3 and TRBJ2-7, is GAGVSQTPSNKVTEKGKYVELRCDPISGHTALYWYRQSLGQGPEFLIYFQGTGAADDSGLPNDRFFAVRPEGSVSTLKIQRTERGDSAVYLCASKRVRYEQYFGPGTRLTVT.

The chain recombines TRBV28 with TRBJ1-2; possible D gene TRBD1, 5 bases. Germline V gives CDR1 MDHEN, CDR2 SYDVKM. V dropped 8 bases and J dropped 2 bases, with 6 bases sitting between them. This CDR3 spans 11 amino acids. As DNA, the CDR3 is TGTGCCAGCCAGGGCAACTATGGCTACACCTTC. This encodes CASQGNYGYTF.

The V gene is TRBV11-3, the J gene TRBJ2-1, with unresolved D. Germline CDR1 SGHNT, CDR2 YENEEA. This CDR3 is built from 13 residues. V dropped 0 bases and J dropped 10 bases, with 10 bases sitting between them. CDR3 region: CASSLDPNREQFF. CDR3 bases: TGTGCCAGCAGCTTAGATCCTAATCGGGAGCAGTTCTTC.

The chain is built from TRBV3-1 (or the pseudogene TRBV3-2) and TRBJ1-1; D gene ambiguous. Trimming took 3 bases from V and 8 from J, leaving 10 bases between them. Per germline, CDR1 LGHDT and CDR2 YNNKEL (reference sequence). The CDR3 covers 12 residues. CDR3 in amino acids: CASSHRQAEAFF. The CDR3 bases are TGTGCCAGCAGCCACCGACAAGCGGAAGCTTTCTTT.

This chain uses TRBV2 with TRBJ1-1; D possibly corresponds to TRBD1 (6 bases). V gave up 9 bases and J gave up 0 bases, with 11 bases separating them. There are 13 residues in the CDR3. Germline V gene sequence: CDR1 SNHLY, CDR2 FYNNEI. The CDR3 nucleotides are TGTGCCAGTCACAGGGACATGAACACTGAAGCTTTCTTT. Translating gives CASHRDMNTEAFF.

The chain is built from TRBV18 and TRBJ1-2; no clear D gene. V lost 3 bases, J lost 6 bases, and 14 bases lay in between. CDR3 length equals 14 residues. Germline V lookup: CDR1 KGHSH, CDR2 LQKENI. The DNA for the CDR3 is TGTGCCAGCTCACCGCCAGCGGTGGATCATGGCTACACCTTC. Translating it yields CASSPPAVDHGYTF.

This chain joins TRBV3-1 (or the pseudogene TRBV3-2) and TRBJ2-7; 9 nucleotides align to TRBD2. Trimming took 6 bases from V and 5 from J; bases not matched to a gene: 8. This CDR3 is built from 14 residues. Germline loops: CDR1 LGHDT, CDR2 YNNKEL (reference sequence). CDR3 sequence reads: CASSHHSGSHEQYF. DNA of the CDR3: TGTGCCAGCAGTCATCATAGCGGGAGCCACGAGCAGTACTTC.

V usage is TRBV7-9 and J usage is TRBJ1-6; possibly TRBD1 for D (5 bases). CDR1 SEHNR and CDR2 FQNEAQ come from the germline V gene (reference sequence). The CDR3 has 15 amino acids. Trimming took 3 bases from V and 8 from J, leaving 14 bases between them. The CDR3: CASSFFSGPHSPLHF. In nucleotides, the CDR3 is TGTGCCAGCAGCTTCTTTTCGGGGCCTCATTCACCCCTCCACTTT.

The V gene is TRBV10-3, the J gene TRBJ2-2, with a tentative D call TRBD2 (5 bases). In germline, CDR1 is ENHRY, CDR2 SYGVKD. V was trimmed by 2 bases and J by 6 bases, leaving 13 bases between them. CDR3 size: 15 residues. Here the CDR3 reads CAISEMGPGAGELFF. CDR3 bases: TGTGCCATCAGTGAGATGGGCCCCGGGGCCGGGGAGCTGTTTTTT.

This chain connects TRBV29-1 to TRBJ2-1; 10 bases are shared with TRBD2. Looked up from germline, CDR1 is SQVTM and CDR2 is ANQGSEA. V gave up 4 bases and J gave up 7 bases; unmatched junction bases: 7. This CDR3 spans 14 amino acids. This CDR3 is CSVVGLAGDNEQFF. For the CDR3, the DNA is TGCAGCGTTGTAGGTCTAGCGGGAGATAATGAGCAGTTCTTC.